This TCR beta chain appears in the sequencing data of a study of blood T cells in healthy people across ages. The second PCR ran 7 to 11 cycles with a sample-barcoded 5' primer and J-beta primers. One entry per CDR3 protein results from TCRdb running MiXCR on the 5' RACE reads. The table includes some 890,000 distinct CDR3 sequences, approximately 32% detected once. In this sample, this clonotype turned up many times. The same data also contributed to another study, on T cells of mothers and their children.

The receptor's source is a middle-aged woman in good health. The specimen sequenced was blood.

The CDR3 spells CASSYGTGFQPQHF. The CDR3, as DNA: TGTGCCAGCAGTTACGGGACAGGGTTTCAGCCCCAGCATTTT. The chain uses TRBV6-6 and TRBJ1-5; 9 positions match TRBD1. Germline V gene data show CDR1 as MNHNY and CDR2 as SVGAGI (reference sequence). The trim removed 2 bases at V and 6 bases at J, leaving 2 bases unmatched. This CDR3 region has 14 residues.